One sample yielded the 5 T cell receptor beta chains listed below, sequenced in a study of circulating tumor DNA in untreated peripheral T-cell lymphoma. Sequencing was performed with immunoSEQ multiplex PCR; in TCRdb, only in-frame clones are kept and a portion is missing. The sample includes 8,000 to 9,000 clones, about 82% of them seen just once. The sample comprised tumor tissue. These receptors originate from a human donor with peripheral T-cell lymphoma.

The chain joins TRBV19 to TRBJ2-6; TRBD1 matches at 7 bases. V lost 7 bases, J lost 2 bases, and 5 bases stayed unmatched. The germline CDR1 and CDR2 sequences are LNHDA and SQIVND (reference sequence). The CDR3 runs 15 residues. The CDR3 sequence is CASTPDRAGANVLTF. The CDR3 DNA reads TGTGCCAGTACCCCCGACAGGGCTGGGGCCAACGTCCTGACTTTC. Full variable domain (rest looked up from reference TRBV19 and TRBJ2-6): DGGITQSPKYLFRKEGQNVTLSCEQNLNHDAMYWYRQDPGQGLRLIYYSQIVNDFQKGDIAEGYSVSREKKESFPLTVTSAQKNPTAFYLCASTPDRAGANVLTFGAGSRLTVL.

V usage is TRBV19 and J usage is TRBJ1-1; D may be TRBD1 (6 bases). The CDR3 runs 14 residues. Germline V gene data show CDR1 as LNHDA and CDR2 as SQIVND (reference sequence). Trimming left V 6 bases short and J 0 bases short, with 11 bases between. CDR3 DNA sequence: TGTGCCAGTAGAAGACAGGCCATGAACACTGAAGCTTTCTTT. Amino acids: CASRRQAMNTEAFF.

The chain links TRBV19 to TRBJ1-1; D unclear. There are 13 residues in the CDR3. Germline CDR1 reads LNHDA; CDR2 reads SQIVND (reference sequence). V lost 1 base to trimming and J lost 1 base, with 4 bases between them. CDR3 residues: CASSIAKNTEAFF. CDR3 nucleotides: TGTGCCAGTAGTATAGCTAAGAACACTGAAGCTTTCTTT.

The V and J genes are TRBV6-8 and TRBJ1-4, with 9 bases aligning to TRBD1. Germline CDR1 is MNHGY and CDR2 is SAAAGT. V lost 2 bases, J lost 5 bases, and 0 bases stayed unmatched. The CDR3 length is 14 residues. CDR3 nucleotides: TGTGCCAGCAGTTACGGGACAGGGAATGAAAAACTGTTTTTT. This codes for CASSYGTGNEKLFF.

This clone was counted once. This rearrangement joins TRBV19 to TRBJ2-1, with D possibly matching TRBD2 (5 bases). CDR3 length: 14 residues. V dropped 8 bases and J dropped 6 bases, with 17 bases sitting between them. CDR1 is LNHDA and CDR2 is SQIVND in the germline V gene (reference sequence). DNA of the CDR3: TGTGCCAGTGGGCCCGGGATACTACTCAATGAGCAGTTCTTC. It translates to CASGPGILLNEQFF.